The 24 T cell receptor beta chains below all came from one sample that was sequenced in a study of blood T cell repertoires in COVID-19. This table comes from immunoSEQ multiplex PCR, and its TCRdb copy is limited to in-frame clones, with some not included. The table lists approximately 280,000 clones, approximately 85% of them singletons, with 4.5% to 6% in the top ten. The sample was peripheral blood. These receptor sequences come from a man aged 45 to 65 with active or convalescent COVID-19.

This chain connects TRBV11-2 to TRBJ2-5; TRBD1 aligns across 8 bases. The germline CDR1 and CDR2 sequences are SGHAT and FQNNGV. There are 15 residues in the CDR3. V lost 5 bases, J lost 5 bases, and 10 bases stayed unmatched. For the CDR3, the DNA is TGTGCCAGCAGCAGGGGACAGGACTCGTACGAGACCCAGTACTTC. Translation gives CASSRGQDSYETQYF. Looking up the rest from reference TRBV11-2 and TRBJ2-5 gives the full variable domain: EAGVAQSPRYKIIEKRQSVAFWCNPISGHATLYWYQQILGQGPKLLIQFQNNGVVDDSQLPKDRFSAERLKGVDSTLKIQPAKLEDSAVYLCASSRGQDSYETQYFGPGTRLLVL.

This chain uses TRBV19 with TRBJ1-1; D is undetermined. CDR3 length: 14 amino acids. Per the germline V gene, CDR1 is LNHDA and CDR2 is SQIVND (reference sequence). Trimming took off 7 bases at V and 8 bases at J, with 20 bases between the two ends. CDR3 in DNA: TGTGCCAGTAAAAGGGAGGGCCCCGGAGACGAAGCTTTCTTT. It codes for CASKREGPGDEAFF.

To note about this clone: Distinct nucleotide sequences in the sample also encode this CDR3. The chain has TRBV18 and TRBJ2-3; D is possibly TRBD1 (5 bases). Trimming left V 4 bases short and J 5 bases short, with 7 bases between. The CDR3 totals 12 residues. Germline V CDR1 and CDR2: KGHSH, LQKENI. The CDR3 DNA sequence: TGTGCCAGCTCACGGGGCGAAGATACGCAGTATTTT. This gives the protein CASSRGEDTQYF.

The chain couples TRBV7-8 to TRBJ1-4; no clear D gene. V lost 7 bases, J lost 8 bases, and 17 bases lay in between. The CDR3 contains 14 residues. CDR1 and CDR2 from the germline V gene are SGHVS and FQNEAQ. This CDR3 is CASNAGRLTEKLFF. The DNA of the CDR3 is TGTGCCAGCAACGCGGGCAGGCTGACGGAAAAACTGTTTTTT.

The chain has TRBV4-1 and TRBJ1-5, with 7 nucleotides matching TRBD1. The CDR3 has 16 amino acids. Trimming took 2 bases from V and 5 from J; bases not matched to a gene: 9. Per the germline V gene, CDR1 is MGHRA and CDR2 is YSYEKL. DNA of the CDR3: TGCGCCAGCAGCCAACTTTTGACAGGGACCGATCAGCCCCAGCATTTT. It encodes CASSQLLTGTDQPQHF.

The chain employs TRBV19 and TRBJ1-4; D is undetermined. Germline CDR1 is LNHDA and CDR2 is SQIVND (reference sequence). This CDR3 region has 20 residues. V was pared by 0 bases and J by 8 bases, with 28 bases between. The CDR3 nucleotides read TGTGCCAGTAGTATAGATATTCGGCAGGCCGGCCGCACTGGCTCCGAAAAACTGTTTTTT. Translating it yields CASSIDIRQAGRTGSEKLFF.

This CDR3 reads CASSPTSGAGTAVYGYTF. The DNA of the CDR3 is TGTGCCAGCAGTCCGACGAGTGGGGCCGGGACAGCGGTCTATGGCTACACCTTC. This chain joins TRBV28 and TRBJ1-2, with TRBD1 matching over 7 bases. With 5 bases clipped from V and 4 bases from J, the junction kept 19 bases outside the gene matches. The CDR3 covers 18 residues. Germline V CDR1 and CDR2: MDHEN, SYDVKM.

This clone showed up just a few times. The chain carries TRBV9 and TRBJ2-7; TRBD1 might be the D (6 bases). The length of the CDR3 is 15 residues. CDR1 SGDLS and CDR2 YYNGEE come from the germline V gene. V dropped 4 bases and J dropped 3 bases, with 17 bases sitting between them. This CDR3 is CASSPTGTWDYEQYF. CDR3 DNA: TGTGCCAGCAGCCCGACGGGGACATGGGACTACGAGCAGTACTTC.

The chain uses TRBV7-9 and TRBJ1-2; D might be TRBD1 (5 bases). CDR3 length: 15 residues. V was clipped by 5 bases and J by 4 bases, with 17 bases between them. In germline, CDR1 is SEHNR, CDR2 FQNEAQ (reference sequence). For the CDR3, the DNA is TGTGCCAGCAGCCCCCTTGGGGCGCGGGGCTATGGCTACACCTTC. It encodes CASSPLGARGYGYTF.

The chain employs TRBV7-2 and TRBJ2-7, with D perhaps TRBD2 (6 bases). CDR1 is SGHTA and CDR2 is FQGNSA in the germline V gene. The V gene lost 3 bases and the J gene lost 5 bases, with 14 bases spanning the gap. The CDR3 is 14 amino acids. CDR3 amino acids: CASSFAIGGDEQYF. CDR3 bases: TGTGCCAGCAGCTTTGCTATCGGAGGGGACGAGCAGTACTTC.

This clone was seen only once. The chain combines TRBV30 with TRBJ2-3, with TRBD2 matching over 7 bases. Germline CDR1 GTSNPN, CDR2 SVGIG (reference sequence). Unmatched junction bases numbered 4, after V lost 4 bases and J lost 0 bases. This CDR3 is 14 amino acids long. Here the CDR3 DNA reads TGTGCCTGGACTTGGACTAGTAGCACAGATACGCAGTATTTT. It translates to CAWTWTSSTDTQYF.

V and J are TRBV18 and TRBJ2-1; 13 bases agree with TRBD2. V was pared by 3 bases and J by 3 bases, with 5 bases of the junction left unmatched. In germline, CDR1 is KGHSH, CDR2 LQKENI. CDR3 length: 17 residues. The CDR3 region has the DNA TGTGCCAGCTCACCTCGACTAGCGGGAGGTGTCTACAATGAGCAGTTCTTC. Its protein is CASSPRLAGGVYNEQFF.

This clone showed up just once. V is TRBV6-2 or TRBV6-3 and J is TRBJ2-4; 8 nucleotides agree with TRBD2. Germline V gene lookup returns CDR1 MNHEY and CDR2 SVGEGT. V lost 4 bases to trimming and J lost 7 bases; unmatched junction nucleotides: 12. CDR3 size: 16 residues. CDR3 DNA sequence: TGTGCCAGCAGTTGGAAGACTAGCGACCGAAGGAACATTCAGTACTTC. Translated, it gives CASSWKTSDRRNIQYF.

V usage is TRBV6-2 or TRBV6-3 and J usage is TRBJ2-7; 9 bases agree with TRBD2. Germline V gives CDR1 MNHEY, CDR2 SVGEGT. The CDR3 consists of 14 residues. Trimming removed 2 bases from V and 10 bases from J; junction bases left unmatched: 9. The CDR3: CASSYPGGRAEQYF. The CDR3 coding sequence is TGTGCCAGCAGTTACCCTGGCGGGAGGGCCGAACAGTACTTC.

The chain combines TRBV29-1 with TRBJ1-1; TRBD1 agrees at 7 bases. Per the germline V gene, CDR1 is SQVTM and CDR2 is ANQGSEA. This CDR3 is built from 13 residues. The V segment lost 8 bases and the J segment 2 bases; nucleotides outside the gene matches: 8. CDR3: CSIRQGVNTEAFF. The CDR3, as DNA: TGCAGCATTAGGCAGGGGGTAAACACTGAAGCTTTCTTT. Full variable domain (rest looked up from reference TRBV29-1 and TRBJ1-1): SAVISQKPSRDICQRGTSLTIQCQVDSQVTMMFWYRQQPGQSLTLIATANQGSEATYESGFVIDKFPISRPNLTFSTLTVSNMSPEDSSIYLCSIRQGVNTEAFFGQGTRLTVV.

V and J are TRBV28 and TRBJ1-2; TRBD1 matches at 7 bases. This CDR3 has 15 residues. V trimming: 3 bases; J trimming: 2 bases; junction bases outside the gene matches: 6. In germline, CDR1 is MDHEN, CDR2 SYDVKM. The CDR3, as DNA: TGTGCCAGCAGTTTTATCCCGACAGGGAACTATGGCTACACCTTC. Its translation is CASSFIPTGNYGYTF.

V is TRBV4-3 and J is TRBJ2-1, with 14 positions matching TRBD2. This CDR3 is built from 16 residues. The J segment lost 9 bases and the V segment lost 3 bases, leaving 7 bases of the junction unmatched. Germline CDR1 and CDR2: LGHNA and YSLEER. The CDR3 DNA sequence: TGCGCCAGCAGCCAGGGGACTAGCGGGAGAGGGAGTGAGCAGTTCTTC. Protein: CASSQGTSGRGSEQFF.

V usage is TRBV27 and J usage is TRBJ2-3; possible D gene TRBD1, 6 bases. Trimming took off 2 bases at V and 5 bases at J, with 11 bases between the two ends. This CDR3 region has 14 residues. The germline V gene encodes CDR1 MNHEY and CDR2 SMNVEV (reference sequence). This chain's CDR3 is CASSLPGAGDTQYF. The CDR3 coding sequence is TGTGCCAGCAGTTTACCAGGGGCAGGAGATACGCAGTATTTT.

This rearrangement joins TRBV5-4 to TRBJ2-3; 10 bases line up with TRBD2. With V trimmed by 4 bases and J by 5 bases, 10 bases remained unmatched. From germline, CDR1 is SGHNT and CDR2 YYREEE (reference sequence). The CDR3 contains 16 residues. In DNA form, the CDR3 reads TGTGCCAGCAGCCTGGCCGGGACTAGCGTTCGAGATACGCAGTATTTT. Protein sequence: CASSLAGTSVRDTQYF.

V gene TRBV28 combines with J gene TRBJ1-4; D may be TRBD1 (5 bases). CDR1 MDHEN and CDR2 SYDVKM come from the germline V gene. The CDR3 sequence is 13 residues long. V gave up 5 bases and J gave up 3 bases, with 7 bases separating them. The CDR3 sequence is CASSGGANEKLFF. Here the CDR3 DNA reads TGTGCCAGCAGTGGGGGGGCTAATGAAAAACTGTTTTTT.

This rearrangement joins TRBV6-2 or TRBV6-3 to TRBJ2-7; 14 nucleotides align to TRBD2. J was trimmed by 3 bases and V by 5 bases; bases with no gene match: 6. The CDR3 sequence is 16 residues long. The germline V gene has CDR1 MNHEY and CDR2 SVGEGT. CDR3 sequence: CASSRTSGRLNYEQYF. The DNA of the CDR3 is TGTGCCAGCAGTAGGACTAGCGGGAGGCTTAACTACGAGCAGTACTTC.

This clone has just one count. The chain employs TRBV11-2 and TRBJ2-7, with 13 positions matching TRBD2. Trimming at V came to 5 bases and at J to 3 bases, leaving 4 bases not matched to a gene. The V gene's germline CDR1 is SGHAT and CDR2 FQNNGV. The CDR3 runs 15 residues. DNA for the CDR3: TGTGCCAGCAGCGCCGGACTAGCGGGAGTCTACGAGCAGTACTTC. It translates to CASSAGLAGVYEQYF. The full variable domain, its missing parts supplied by reference TRBV11-2 and TRBJ2-7, is EAGVAQSPRYKIIEKRQSVAFWCNPISGHATLYWYQQILGQGPKLLIQFQNNGVVDDSQLPKDRFSAERLKGVDSTLKIQPAKLEDSAVYLCASSAGLAGVYEQYFGPGTRLTVT.

This chain connects TRBV30 to TRBJ1-4; D gene ambiguous. Germline CDR1 GTSNPN, CDR2 SVGIG (reference sequence). Trimming shortened V by 5 bases and J by 2 bases, and 12 bases separated the two germline ends. There are 14 residues in the CDR3. CDR3 amino acids: CAWGLAPTNEKLFF. The CDR3 region has the DNA TGTGCCTGGGGACTAGCCCCCACTAATGAAAAACTGTTTTTT.

The chain recombines TRBV7-3 with TRBJ2-3, with 11 bases fitting TRBD2. Germline CDR1 and CDR2: SGHTA and FQGTGA. Losses at the gene ends were 5 bases for V and 8 bases for J; bases not matched to a gene: 9. CDR3 length equals 15 residues. The CDR3 DNA reads as TGTGCCAGCAGCGGGGGGACTAGCGGTCAAAGTACGCAGTATTTT. Encoded protein: CASSGGTSGQSTQYF.